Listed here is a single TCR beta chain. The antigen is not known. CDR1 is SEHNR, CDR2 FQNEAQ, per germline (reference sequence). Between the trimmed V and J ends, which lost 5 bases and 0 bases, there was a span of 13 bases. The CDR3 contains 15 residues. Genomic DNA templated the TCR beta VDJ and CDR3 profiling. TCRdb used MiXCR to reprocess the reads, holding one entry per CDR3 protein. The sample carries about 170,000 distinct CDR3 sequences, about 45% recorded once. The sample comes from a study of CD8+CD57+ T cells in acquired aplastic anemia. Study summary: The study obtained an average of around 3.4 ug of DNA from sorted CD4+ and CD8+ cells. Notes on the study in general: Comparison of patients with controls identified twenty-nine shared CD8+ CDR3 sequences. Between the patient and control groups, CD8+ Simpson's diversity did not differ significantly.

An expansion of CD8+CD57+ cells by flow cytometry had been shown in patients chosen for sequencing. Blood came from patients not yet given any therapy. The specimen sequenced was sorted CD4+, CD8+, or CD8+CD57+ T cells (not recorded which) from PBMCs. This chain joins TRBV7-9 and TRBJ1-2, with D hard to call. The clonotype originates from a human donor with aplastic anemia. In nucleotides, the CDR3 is TGTGCCAGCAGCCCCGGGAGTTCAGCTAACTATGGCTACACCTTC. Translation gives CASSPGSSANYGYTF.